The rows below give T cell receptor beta chains drawn from one sample of a study of spatial heterogeneity in lung cancer. TCRdb analysed the 5' RACE reads with MiXCR anew, one entry per CDR3 protein. The sample has more than 25,000 distinct CDR3 sequences, more than 4.5% seen once; the top ten hold about 24%. The sample consisted of PBMCs, taken at follow-up. Receptors originate from a female donor with early-stage non-small cell lung cancer. CDR3s include the opening cysteine and the closing phenylalanine or tryptophan. D genes are given only for firm matches. Size is stated for part of the rows, as once, few or many counts, or as a class when the clone is expanded.

cdr3_nt | cdr3_aa | clone_size | v_call | d_call | j_call
TGTGCCAGCAGCTTGAGTCGCGGGAGCGACGGAGAGACCCAGTACTTC | CASSLSRGSDGETQYF | few | TRBV7-2 | TRBD2 | TRBJ2-5
TGCAGTCCCCACCGGGGCGGGGAGACCCAGTACTTC | CSPHRGGETQYF | many | TRBV20-1 | - | TRBJ2-5
TGCAGTGCTATTGACAACTACGAGCAGTACTTC | CSAIDNYEQYF | many | TRBV20-1 | - | TRBJ2-7
TGCAGTGCTAGATTTCTCCAGAAGAACACTGAAGCTTTCTTT | CSARFLQKNTEAFF | many | TRBV20-1 | - | TRBJ1-1
TGCGCCAGCAGCTTGGCAGGGGGATCCTACGAGCAGTACTTC | CASSLAGGSYEQYF | many | TRBV5-1 | TRBD1 | TRBJ2-7
TGTGCCAGCAGCGAGGTTTCCGGGGGGGCCCGGACCGGGGAGCTGTTTTTT | CASSEVSGGARTGELFF | many | TRBV7-9 | TRBD2 | TRBJ2-2
TGTGCCAGCAGCTTAGGCCGGGACAGGGCAGATACGCAGTATTTT | CASSLGRDRADTQYF | many | TRBV11-1 | TRBD1 | TRBJ2-3
TGTGCCACGAATCTAGCATTAGGAGAGACCCAGTACTTC | CATNLALGETQYF | many | TRBV6-1 | - | TRBJ2-5
TGTGCCAGCAGGGAAGGGGGCGCCGGGGAGCTGTTTTTT | CASREGGAGELFF | many | TRBV9 | TRBD1 | TRBJ2-2
TGTGCCAGCAGTTACAAAGGTCGGGCGGGAAGGCAGTTCTTC | CASSYKGRAGRQFF | many | TRBV6-2/TRBV6-3 | - | TRBJ2-1
TGTGCCAGCAGCTTATCGCGGCAAGAGACCCAGTACTTC | CASSLSRQETQYF | many | TRBV7-2 | - | TRBJ2-5
TGCAGCGTTGAGAGCGGCGGGATGGGGACCCAGTACTTC | CSVESGGMGTQYF | few | TRBV29-1 | - | TRBJ2-5
TGCAGTGCTAGGCCCGGGTCAGGGAGCACTGAAGCTTTCTTT | CSARPGSGSTEAFF | - | TRBV20-1 | - | TRBJ1-1
TGTGCCAGCAGCTTGGCGGGCAGACGAAACACCATATATTTT | CASSLAGRRNTIYF | - | TRBV5-5 | - | TRBJ1-3
TGCGCCAGCAGCCAAGATCGGGCTGGGGCGGAAGCTTTCTTT | CASSQDRAGAEAFF | many | TRBV4-3 | - | TRBJ1-1
TGCAGTGTTAAGGCAGACTACTACGAGCAGTACTTC | CSVKADYYEQYF | - | TRBV20-1 | - | TRBJ2-7
TGTGCCAGCTCCCCCGAAGGGCCGAGACAGCCCCAGCATTTT | CASSPEGPRQPQHF | many | TRBV18 | - | TRBJ1-5
TGCGCCAGCACTGCGGCCGGCGGGCAGCCCCAGCATTTT | CASTAAGGQPQHF | many | TRBV10-2 | - | TRBJ1-5
TGTGCCTGGAGTGTTCCCCAGGGGTCTGGAAACACCATATATTTT | CAWSVPQGSGNTIYF | many | TRBV30 | - | TRBJ1-3
TGTGCCAGCAAAGGACAGGTTTCTGGAAACACCATATATTTT | CASKGQVSGNTIYF | many | TRBV27 | TRBD1 | TRBJ1-3
TGTGCCAGCAGCGACATAGCAACCTACGAGCAGTACTTC | CASSDIATYEQYF | - | TRBV5-4 | - | TRBJ2-7
TGTGCCAGCGCGGGGCCGGACACTGAAGCTTTCTTT | CASAGPDTEAFF | many | TRBV4-2 | - | TRBJ1-1
TGTGCCAGCAGTTCGGGACAGGGGAGGATCGGGGAGCTGTTTTTT | CASSSGQGRIGELFF | many | TRBV12-3/TRBV12-4 | TRBD1 | TRBJ2-2
TGCAGTGCTAACCGACTAGCGGTTTATCGGGTGGACAATGAGCAGTTCTTC | CSANRLAVYRVDNEQFF | once | TRBV20-1 | TRBD2 | TRBJ2-1
TGTGCCAGCAGTTCTGAGCGGGGGGGCTACAATGAGCAGTTCTTC | CASSSERGGYNEQFF | - | TRBV6-5 | TRBD2 | TRBJ2-1
TGCAGTGCCGAAGAGGGAGGGCCCAGCAATGAGCAGTTCTTC | CSAEEGGPSNEQFF | many | TRBV20-1 | TRBD2 | TRBJ2-1
TGCGCCAGCAGCCTGGACAGGGGCGGAGACACCGGGGAGCTGTTTTTT | CASSLDRGGDTGELFF | many | TRBV5-1 | TRBD1 | TRBJ2-2
TGTGCCAGCAGCCCCCGCGAGCAAAATGGCTACACCTTC | CASSPREQNGYTF | many | TRBV7-2 | - | TRBJ1-2
TGTGCCAGCAGCTCTTCGGCGGGCAGGGGGCGAAGCTACACCTTC | CASSSSAGRGRSYTF | many | TRBV7-2 | TRBD1 | TRBJ1-2
TGTGCCAGCAGTGAAAATGGCAATCAGCCCCAGCATTTT | CASSENGNQPQHF | many | TRBV6-1 | - | TRBJ1-5
TGCGCCAGCAGCCAAGGGTGGAGGGCTGAGACCGGGGAGCTGTTTTTT | CASSQGWRAETGELFF | many | TRBV4-3 | - | TRBJ2-2
TGTGCCAGCAGACCCAATCCGGGACAGGGTAACACTGAAGCTTTCTTT | CASRPNPGQGNTEAFF | - | TRBV6-2/TRBV6-3 | TRBD1 | TRBJ1-1